Below are 21 T cell receptor beta chains sequenced from a single sample in a study of T cells in Graves' hyperthyroidism and ophthalmopathy. TCR beta CDR3 regions were amplified from RNA transcripts. First-round RT-PCR with HTBI primers amplified the TCR CDR3 region. Each CDR3 protein is one row after TCRdb ran MiXCR on the multiplex PCR reads. The table records around 180,000 distinct CDR3 sequences, 15% to 20% of them present only once. The source material was blood. These receptors came from a woman aged 50 to 60 with Graves' hyperthyroidism.

The V call is TRBV6-1, the J call TRBJ1-5, with D maybe TRBD1 (5 bases). Trimming pared 5 bases from V and 2 bases from J, leaving 16 bases between. The CDR3 consists of 16 residues. The germline CDR1 and CDR2 sequences are MNHNS and SASEGT. CDR3 protein: CASSPMGPQGNQPQHF. CDR3 sequence (DNA): TGTGCCAGCAGTCCGATGGGACCCCAAGGCAATCAGCCCCAGCATTTT.

The sample holds many counts of this clonotype. The chain combines TRBV13 with TRBJ2-7; 8 bases are shared with TRBD2. The germline gives CDR1 PRHDT, CDR2 FYEKMQ (reference sequence). After removal of 6 bases from V and 2 bases from J, the junction contained 6 bases not matched to a gene. The CDR3 contains 14 residues. The CDR3 region is CASSDGLAPYEQYF. DNA for the CDR3: TGTGCCAGCAGTGACGGACTAGCCCCCTACGAGCAGTACTTC.

This clonotype has at least ten counts. This chain links TRBV28 with TRBJ2-3; 7 nucleotides agree with TRBD1. Germline V gene data show CDR1 as MDHEN and CDR2 as SYDVKM. The trim removed 10 bases at V and 2 bases at J, leaving 6 bases unmatched. The length of the CDR3 is 13 residues. For the CDR3, the DNA is TGTGCCACGGCAGGGGGAGTCACAGATACGCAGTATTTT. Its translation: CATAGGVTDTQYF.

This clonotype has ten or more counts. V and J are TRBV6-5 and TRBJ1-1; D gene uncertain. Trimming removed 0 bases from V and 6 bases from J, with 14 bases in between. The CDR3 loop spans 15 amino acids. Germline lookup yields CDR1 MNHEY and CDR2 SVGAGI. The CDR3, as DNA: TGTGCCAGCAGTTACTCGTATTGGGATATGGCTGAAGCTTTCTTT. This sequence encodes CASSYSYWDMAEAFF.

The table lists this clonotype with many counts. The CDR3 sequence is CASSLRNGETQYF. CDR3 bases: TGCGCCAGCAGCCTGAGGAACGGGGAGACCCAGTACTTC. V is TRBV5-1 and J is TRBJ2-5; the D is unclear. There are 13 residues in the CDR3. In germline, CDR1 is SGHRS, CDR2 YFSETQ. V gave up 4 bases and J gave up 5 bases, with 12 bases separating them.

This clonotype was counted ten times or more. CDR3 in DNA: TGTGCCAGCTCACCACCTGGACTAGCTCGAACCTCCTACGAGCAGTACTTC. Its protein product is CASSPPGLARTSYEQYF. The chain has TRBV18 and TRBJ2-7; TRBD2 aligns across 8 bases. Germline V gene sequence: CDR1 KGHSH, CDR2 LQKENI. Trimming at V came to 0 bases and at J to 0 bases, leaving 7 bases not matched to a gene. The CDR3 is 17 amino acids.

This clonotype came up many times. The rearrangement uses TRBV20-1 and TRBJ2-7, with 11 bases matching TRBD2. Germline values: CDR1 DFQATT, CDR2 SNEGSKA (reference sequence). V shed 5 bases and J 3 bases; nucleotides not matched to a gene: 3. The CDR3 has 13 residues. CDR3 coding DNA: TGCAGTGCTTCGACTAGCGGGGTCTACGAGCAGTACTTC. Its translation: CSASTSGVYEQYF.

This clonotype was seen ten or more times. The chain combines TRBV27 with TRBJ1-1; TRBD1 is a possible D gene (6 bases). The ends were cut back, 6 bases at V and 3 bases at J, with 17 bases in the middle. The length of the CDR3 is 15 residues. Germline CDR1 reads MNHEY; CDR2 reads SMNVEV (reference sequence). CDR3 region: CASSSYPTGYTEAFF. The CDR3 bases are TGTGCCAGCAGCTCTTACCCAACAGGGTACACTGAAGCTTTCTTT.

This clonotype was found many times. The V call is TRBV12-3 or TRBV12-4, the J call TRBJ2-3; 8 bases match TRBD2. The CDR3 has 14 residues. The V and J ends lost 5 bases and 4 bases, in that order; junction bases with no gene match: 5. This CDR3 reads CASSLSGASDTQYF. The CDR3 DNA sequence: TGTGCCAGCAGTCTTAGCGGGGCCTCAGATACGCAGTATTTT.

The chain joins TRBV29-1 to TRBJ1-2; D is possibly TRBD1 (5 bases). This CDR3 has 12 residues. CDR1 and CDR2 from the germline V gene are SQVTM and ANQGSEA. The V end was cut by 6 bases, the J end by 8 bases, with 16 bases between. For the CDR3, the DNA is TGCAGCGTCGAGGGGCAGGGACTCGGCTACACCTTC. As protein: CSVEGQGLGYTF. Looking up the rest from reference TRBV29-1 and TRBJ1-2 gives the full variable domain: SAVISQKPSRDICQRGTSLTIQCQVDSQVTMMFWYRQQPGQSLTLIATANQGSEATYESGFVIDKFPISRPNLTFSTLTVSNMSPEDSSIYLCSVEGQGLGYTFGSGTRLTVV.

This clonotype was observed a few times. The CDR3 sequence: CASGRSDSYNQPQHF. Here the CDR3 DNA reads TGTGCCAGCGGCAGAAGTGACAGTTACAATCAGCCCCAGCATTTT. The V and J genes are TRBV6-1 and TRBJ1-5; D may be TRBD1 (5 bases). The V and J ends lost 8 bases and 3 bases respectively, with 17 bases between them. Germline CDR1 and CDR2: MNHNS and SASEGT. CDR3 length: 15 amino acids.

This clonotype has more than one count but fewer than ten. CDR3 amino acids: CASSRLQGNYGYTF. The CDR3 bases are TGCGCCAGCAGCCGCCTACAGGGGAACTATGGCTACACCTTC. The chain joins TRBV4-3 to TRBJ1-2; 7 bases align to TRBD1. Germline loops: CDR1 LGHNA, CDR2 YSLEER. The CDR3 loop spans 14 amino acids. The ends lost 4 bases at V and 2 bases at J; junction bases unmatched: 4.

This clonotype was detected ten times or more. The V and J genes are TRBV7-2 and TRBJ1-2; the D is unclear. CDR3 length equals 14 residues. The ends were cut back, 4 bases at V and 3 bases at J, with 12 bases in the middle. Germline assignment: CDR1 SGHTA and CDR2 FQGNSA. CDR3 coding DNA: TGTGCCAGCAGCTGGCATGTGTCGGACTATGGCTACACCTTC. This translates into CASSWHVSDYGYTF.

This clonotype was counted ten times or more. This sequence joins TRBV18 and TRBJ1-6; TRBD1 matches at 10 bases. Unmatched junction bases numbered 2, after V lost 8 bases and J lost 7 bases. This CDR3 has 13 amino acids. Germline loops: CDR1 KGHSH, CDR2 LQKENI. In DNA form, the CDR3 reads TGTGCCAGCCAGGGACAGGGGAATTCACCCCTCCACTTT. It encodes CASQGQGNSPLHF. Drawing the rest from reference TRBV18 and TRBJ1-6, the complete variable domain is NAGVMQNPRHLVRRRGQEARLRCSPMKGHSHVYWYRQLPEEGLKFMVYLQKENIIDESGMPKERFSAEFPKEGPSILRIQQVVRGDSAAYFCASQGQGNSPLHFGNGTRLTVT.

This clonotype was seen at least ten times. This chain joins TRBV7-2 and TRBJ2-5; tentatively, D is TRBD2 (5 bases). V lost 0 bases, J lost 5 bases, and 13 bases lay in between. Per germline, CDR1 SGHTA and CDR2 FQGNSA. CDR3 length: 15 amino acids. This chain's CDR3 is CASSLARARGETQYF. DNA of the CDR3: TGTGCCAGCAGCTTAGCGCGGGCACGAGGGGAGACCCAGTACTTC.

In this sample, this clonotype turned up many times. The chain links TRBV6-2 or TRBV6-3 to TRBJ1-2; D unclear. Germline CDR1 is MNHEY and CDR2 is SVGEGT. The CDR3 sequence is 16 residues long. V was pared by 7 bases and J by 6 bases, with 24 bases between. This CDR3 is CASIRGRGRLRNGYTF. The CDR3 DNA reads TGTGCCAGCATCCGGGGTCGAGGTCGGTTGAGAAATGGCTACACCTTC.

This clonotype was seen many times. CDR3: CSASHGGQRYGYTF. Here the CDR3 DNA reads TGCAGTGCTAGTCATGGAGGGCAGCGGTATGGCTACACCTTC. This chain links TRBV20-1 with TRBJ1-2, with D unclear. Trimming removed 3 bases from V and 5 bases from J, with 16 bases in between. This CDR3 comprises 14 residues. CDR1 is DFQATT, CDR2 SNEGSKA, per germline (reference sequence).

This clonotype was seen a handful of times. This may stem from a read error, because a much larger clone lies one nucleotide away. The chain has TRBV19 and TRBJ2-1; the D call may be TRBD1 or TRBD2 (5 bases each). CDR1 and CDR2 (germline): LNHDA, SQIVND (reference sequence). V dropped 5 bases and J dropped 6 bases, with 11 bases sitting between them. CDR3 size: 13 residues. The CDR3 DNA is TGTGCCAGTAGTTTCGGGGCAGCCAATGAGCAGTTCTTC. Protein sequence: CASSFGAANEQFF.

A note on this clonotype: A much larger clonotype is one base distant, so this may be a read error. The chain carries TRBV27 and TRBJ2-5; 8 bases line up with TRBD2. With 5 bases clipped from V and 1 base from J, the junction kept 12 bases outside the gene matches. The length of the CDR3 is 17 residues. The germline V gene has CDR1 MNHEY and CDR2 SMNVEV (reference sequence). The CDR3 sequence: CASSDTPKRGPQETQYF. The CDR3, as DNA: TGTGCCAGCAGTGACACACCAAAGCGGGGGCCCCAAGAGACCCAGTACTTC.

Comments on this clonotype: Since a much larger clone is just one base distant, this may be a read error. The chain couples TRBV29-1 to TRBJ1-4, with 9 bases fitting TRBD1. This CDR3 comprises 14 residues. Germline-derived CDR1 and CDR2 are SQVTM and ANQGSEA. This chain's CDR3 is CGVYNRGRGEKLFF. The CDR3 nucleotides are TGCGGCGTTTATAACAGGGGGCGCGGTGAAAAACTGTTTTTT.

The sample holds many counts of this clonotype. The junction departs from germline at one end; a sequencing error may be responsible. The V and J genes are TRBV12-3 or TRBV12-4 and TRBJ2-5; possible D gene TRBD2, 5 bases. This CDR3 contains 13 residues. CDR3 loop: CASSIANQETQYF. CDR3 in DNA: TGTGCCAGCAGTATAGCGAACCAAGAGACCCAGTACTTC.